These 5 T cell receptor beta chains share one sample of origin, sequenced in a study of neurological immune-mediated disorders. TCRdb fed the 5' RACE reads into MiXCR, producing one record per CDR3 protein. Found here are 57,000 or so distinct CDR3 sequences, roughly an eighth of them singletons; the top ten hold 1.5% to 2%. The sequenced material came from PBMCs. These receptor sequences come from a man aged 55 to 70 in good health.

This clonotype was recorded at least ten times. The rearrangement uses TRBV6-5 and TRBJ2-7, with D perhaps matching TRBD1 (6 bases). Trimming shortened V by 6 bases and J by 1 base, and 16 bases separated the two germline ends. The germline CDR1 and CDR2 sequences are MNHEY and SVGAGI. This CDR3 is built from 15 residues. The CDR3 coding sequence is TGTGCCAGCAGCCAAGCCCAGGGGAGATCCTACGAGCAGTACTTC. It translates to CASSQAQGRSYEQYF.

Ten or more counts support this clonotype. The junction shows a germline mismatch at one end, possibly a read error. The rearrangement uses TRBV12-3 or TRBV12-4 and TRBJ1-2; maybe TRBD1 (5 bases). The CDR3 is 13 residues long. CDR3 loop: CASSPGGAKTPKF. The DNA of the CDR3 is TGTGCCAGCAGTCCCGGAGGGGCAAAGACACCAAAGTTC.

This clonotype was detected many times. V usage is TRBV12-3 or TRBV12-4 and J usage is TRBJ1-5; TRBD1 matches at 7 bases. The CDR3 runs to 12 residues. V lost 6 bases to trimming and J lost 9 bases; unmatched junction nucleotides: 5. The CDR3 is CASSPGQAPQHF. The CDR3 DNA sequence: TGTGCCAGCAGCCCTGGACAGGCGCCCCAGCATTTT.

In this sample, this clonotype turned up many times. The chain has TRBV6-6 and TRBJ1-3; possibly TRBD1 for D (5 bases). CDR1 and CDR2 (germline): MNHNY, SVGAGI (reference sequence). This CDR3 is built from 14 residues. The ends were cut back, 6 bases at V and 2 bases at J, with 11 bases in the middle. The CDR3 DNA reads as TGTGCCAGCAGAGATACAGGCGCTGGAAACACCATATATTTT. Translated: CASRDTGAGNTIYF.

As to this clonotype: One base away lies a much larger clone, so this may be a sequencing read error. For the CDR3, the DNA is TGCGCCAGCAGCTTGGGTGGCCGGGAAGAGCAGTACTTC. Encoded protein: CASSLGGREEQYF. V and J are TRBV5-1 and TRBJ2-7, with D possibly matching TRBD2 (5 bases). In germline, CDR1 is SGHRS, CDR2 YFSETQ. V lost 0 bases to trimming and J lost 7 bases, with 11 bases between them. The CDR3 contains 13 residues.